Following are 27 T cell receptor beta chains from one sample sequenced in a study of blood T cells in healthy people across ages. Then a second PCR, running roughly 7 to 11 cycles, was carried out with a sample-barcoded 5' primer and a J-beta primer mix. One entry per CDR3 protein results from TCRdb running MiXCR on the 5' RACE reads. The sample has around 670,000 distinct CDR3 sequences; about 30% are singletons. Sequenced sample: blood. These receptors all stem from a woman of 80 years or more in good health.

This clonotype was counted ten times or more. This chain connects TRBV10-3 to TRBJ1-5; D remains ambiguous. Germline V lookup: CDR1 ENHRY, CDR2 SYGVKD. Trimming removed 5 bases from V and 3 bases from J, with 11 bases in between. This CDR3 comprises 14 residues. CDR3 sequence: CAISSADYNQPQHF. Here the CDR3 DNA reads TGTGCCATCAGTTCGGCAGACTACAATCAGCCCCAGCATTTT.

The genes are TRBV12-3 or TRBV12-4 and TRBJ1-1; 9 bases match TRBD1. The CDR3 consists of 14 residues. With V trimmed by 6 bases and J by 3 bases, 5 bases remained unmatched. The CDR3 here is CASRSRDRDTEAFF. For the CDR3, the DNA is TGTGCCAGCAGGAGCCGGGACAGGGACACTGAAGCTTTCTTT.

This clonotype occurred many times. This rearrangement joins TRBV6-5 to TRBJ2-1, with TRBD2 matching over 8 bases. V lost 8 bases, J lost 2 bases, and 8 bases stayed unmatched. The CDR3 is 15 amino acids. Germline V lookup: CDR1 MNHEY, CDR2 SVGAGI. CDR3 coding DNA: TGTGCCAGCTCCTCAGCGGGGGCCCCCTACAATGAGCAGTTCTTC. It codes for CASSSAGAPYNEQFF.

This clonotype appeared many times. This CDR3 is CSAVGQRTYNEQFF. As DNA, the CDR3 is TGCAGCGCCGTGGGACAGAGAACCTACAATGAGCAGTTCTTC. The chain combines TRBV29-1 with TRBJ2-1; 7 bases map to TRBD1. In germline, CDR1 is SQVTM, CDR2 ANQGSEA. This CDR3 is built from 14 residues. V shed 7 bases and J 2 bases; nucleotides not matched to a gene: 8.

The J gene is TRBJ2-1, the V gene TRBV12-3 or TRBV12-4; 8 bases match TRBD2. The J call may be faulty, since TRBJ2-7 better matches the DNA end. This CDR3 comprises 16 residues. CDR3 in DNA: TGTGCCAGCAGGGGCGGGGGGACCATTTCCTACAATGAGCAGTACTTC. It specifies CASRGGGTISYNEQYF.

This clonotype was seen many times. The gene calls are TRBV25-1 and TRBJ2-7, with D perhaps matching TRBD1 or TRBD2 (7 bases each). CDR1 and CDR2 from the germline V gene are MGHDK and SYGVNS. Trimming took 4 bases from V and 6 from J, leaving 19 bases between them. The CDR3 is 15 residues long. In DNA form, the CDR3 reads TGTGCCAGCAGTGCAAGACAGGGAGGGTCATCCGAGCAGTACTTC. It codes for CASSARQGGSSEQYF.

The table lists this clonotype with a few counts. The chain has TRBV4-2 and TRBJ2-2; D is ambiguous. Trimming cost V 0 bases and J 0 bases, with 8 bases left between them. The CDR3 length is 16 residues. Per germline, CDR1 LGHNA and CDR2 YNFKEQ. The CDR3 spells CASSQDDGSNTGELFF. The CDR3 coding sequence is TGTGCCAGCAGCCAAGATGACGGTTCGAACACCGGGGAGCTGTTTTTT.

This clonotype has a count of ten or more. This chain uses TRBV7-3 with TRBJ2-5; D is possibly TRBD1 (5 bases). The V and J ends lost 5 bases and 9 bases respectively, with 25 bases between them. Germline V CDR1 and CDR2: SGHTA, FQGTGA. The CDR3 spans 16 residues. This CDR3 is CASSPITGPVVGAQYF. The DNA of the CDR3 is TGTGCCAGCAGCCCAATCACTGGACCGGTTGTAGGGGCCCAGTACTTC.

At least ten counts were recorded for this clonotype. This rearrangement joins TRBV5-1 to TRBJ1-4; a weak D match, TRBD1 (5 bases). Between the trimmed V and J ends, which lost 4 bases and 5 bases, there was a span of 9 bases. In germline, CDR1 is SGHRS, CDR2 YFSETQ. CDR3 size: 13 residues. The CDR3 loop is CASSRDQNEKLFF. CDR3 DNA: TGCGCCAGCAGCCGGGACCAAAATGAAAAACTGTTTTTT.

This clonotype was detected many times. The genes are TRBV2 and TRBJ1-2; 7 nucleotides line up with TRBD1. This CDR3 contains 13 residues. The germline gives CDR1 SNHLY, CDR2 FYNNEI. V lost 6 bases to trimming and J lost 7 bases; unmatched junction nucleotides: 8. The CDR3: CASSFGTASGYTF. CDR3 coding DNA: TGTGCCAGCAGCTTTGGGACAGCCTCTGGCTACACCTTC.

This clonotype appeared a few times. This sequence joins TRBV27 and TRBJ2-1, with D possibly TRBD1 on 5 matching bases. The J call could be wrong; TRBJ2-7 is a better fit for the DNA end. Germline V lookup: CDR1 MNHEY, CDR2 SMNVEV (reference sequence). This CDR3 comprises 16 residues. The CDR3 loop is CASSMGPPSSYNEQYF. As DNA, the CDR3 is TGTGCCAGCAGTATGGGGCCCCCGAGCTCCTACAATGAGCAGTACTTC.

This clonotype was observed at least ten times. This sequence joins TRBV20-1 and TRBJ1-1, with 8 bases matching TRBD1. Germline-derived CDR1 and CDR2 are DFQATT and SNEGSKA (reference sequence). CDR3 length: 14 amino acids. The ends lost 6 bases at V and 3 bases at J; junction bases unmatched: 9. The CDR3 is CSASPRGRDTEAFF. CDR3 DNA: TGCAGTGCCAGCCCCAGGGGGCGGGACACTGAAGCTTTCTTT.

This clonotype was seen at least ten times. This sequence joins TRBV20-1 and TRBJ2-1, with 8 bases aligning to TRBD2. The junction had 16 bases not matched to a gene; V was cut back by 6 bases and J by 0 bases. The CDR3 has 18 residues. Germline V gene lookup returns CDR1 DFQATT and CDR2 SNEGSKA (reference sequence). The CDR3 sequence is CSAPQYLSGASSYNEQFF. CDR3 nucleotides: TGCAGTGCCCCACAATACCTTAGCGGGGCTAGCTCCTACAATGAGCAGTTCTTC.

This clonotype was counted ten times or more. This chain joins TRBV11-2 and TRBJ1-1, with a tentative D call TRBD1 (5 bases). The CDR3 runs to 15 residues. Germline values: CDR1 SGHAT, CDR2 FQNNGV. Trimming removed 6 bases from V and 5 bases from J, with 19 bases in between. The CDR3 nucleotides are TGTGCCAGCAGTACCTACCTCGGTGGGGGGACTGAAGCTTTCTTT. Translating gives CASSTYLGGGTEAFF.

The V call is TRBV9, the J call TRBJ1-2; maybe TRBD1 (5 bases). Germline CDR1 SGDLS, CDR2 YYNGEE. Trimming cost V 0 bases and J 8 bases, with 14 bases left between them. The CDR3 consists of 14 residues. As DNA, the CDR3 is TGTGCCAGCAGCGTAGGAGGAGGGGTGAGCGGCTACACCTTC. Amino acid sequence: CASSVGGGVSGYTF.

The chain is built from TRBV2 and TRBJ1-5; D ambiguous. This CDR3 region has 14 residues. V lost 7 bases to trimming and J lost 0 bases, with 10 bases between them. Germline values: CDR1 SNHLY, CDR2 FYNNEI. The CDR3 region is CASTNGVSNQPQHF. The DNA of the CDR3 is TGTGCCAGCACTAACGGGGTTAGCAATCAGCCCCAGCATTTT.

This clonotype came up many times. The chain joins TRBV18 to TRBJ1-2; D call uncertain. The CDR3 runs 14 residues. Germline assignment: CDR1 KGHSH and CDR2 LQKENI. V gave up 3 bases and J gave up 7 bases, with 15 bases separating them. The CDR3 sequence is CASSPRSYEGGYTF. The DNA of the CDR3 is TGTGCCAGCTCACCTCGGTCTTATGAGGGTGGCTACACCTTC.

On this clonotype itself: A much larger clone sits a single nucleotide away, making a read error possible. The CDR3 DNA is TGTGCCAGCAGAGCCCCAGACAAAACAGGGGGTGACTATGGCTACACCTTC. This codes for CASRAPDKTGGDYGYTF. This chain connects TRBV28 to TRBJ1-2, with 8 bases that match TRBD1. The CDR3 runs to 17 residues. Germline trimming cut 6 bases from V and 3 bases from J; bases unmatched to any gene: 15. Looked up from germline, CDR1 is MDHEN and CDR2 is SYDVKM.

J is TRBJ1-4 and V is TRBV5-6, with D perhaps matching TRBD1 (5 bases). The germline V gene has CDR1 SGHDT and CDR2 YYEEEE. The CDR3 loop spans 16 amino acids. Trimming shortened V by 2 bases and J by 0 bases, and 11 bases separated the two germline ends. Here the CDR3 reads CASSFGGDTTNEKLFF. CDR3 DNA: TGTGCCAGCAGCTTTGGGGGAGATACAACTAATGAAAAACTGTTTTTT.

Notes on this clonotype: A clone one base away is much larger, so this may be a read error. V and J are TRBV4-1 and TRBJ2-1; D is tentatively TRBD1 or TRBD2 (6 bases each). Germline V gives CDR1 MGHRA, CDR2 YSYEKL. CDR3 length equals 16 residues. CDR3 in DNA: TGCGCCAGCAGCCAAGTGCCGGGGGCTCTCTACAATGAGCTGTTCTTC. This encodes CASSQVPGALYNELFF.

With respect to this clonotype: A clone one base away is much larger, so this may be a read error. The chain has TRBV7-8 and TRBJ1-2; 7 bases line up with TRBD1. This CDR3 region has 15 residues. Per germline, CDR1 SGHVS and CDR2 FQNEAQ. The CDR3 loop reads CASSLGPRGNNGCTF. Written as DNA, the CDR3 is TGTGCCAGCAGCTTAGGTCCCAGGGGGAATAATGGCTGCACCTTC.

V and J are TRBV7-9 and TRBJ2-7; D is possibly TRBD2 (6 bases). V lost 5 bases, J lost 7 bases, and 18 bases lay in between. CDR1 is SEHNR and CDR2 is FQNEAQ in the germline V gene (reference sequence). CDR3 length: 14 amino acids. The CDR3, as DNA: TGTGCCAGCAGCCTGGGACTTACCTACAATGAGCAGTACTTC. This gives the protein CASSLGLTYNEQYF.

This chain links TRBV24-1 with TRBJ2-3; D gene uncertain. Deletions cut 7 bases from V and 2 bases from J, with 9 bases between. Germline lookup yields CDR1 KGHDR and CDR2 SFDVKD. This CDR3 is 13 amino acids long. The CDR3 nucleotides read TGTGCCACCAGGGATCTTTTCACAGATACGCAGTATTTT. The encoded protein is CATRDLFTDTQYF.

This clonotype has more than one count but fewer than ten. The chain recombines TRBV6-1 with TRBJ1-1; TRBD1 agrees at 10 bases. The CDR3 runs to 12 residues. V lost 7 bases, J lost 9 bases, and 5 bases stayed unmatched. Germline values: CDR1 MNHNS, CDR2 SASEGT. The CDR3, as DNA: TGTGCCAGCATTCTCGACAGGGGGCAAGCTTTCTTT. Its translation: CASILDRGQAFF.

Regarding this clonotype: A much larger clone differs from this one at a single base, so this may be a read error. This sequence joins TRBV30 and TRBJ1-2, with D unresolved. Germline CDR1 and CDR2: GTSNPN and SVGIG (reference sequence). The CDR3 is 12 residues long. Trimming stripped 5 bases from V and 4 bases from J, with 11 bases between. CDR3 loop: CAWARVLYGYTF. Written as DNA, the CDR3 is TGTGCCTGGGCAAGGGTCCTCTATGGCTACACCTTC.

There are many counts of this clonotype. CDR3 residues: CASSSDGQPQHF. The CDR3 DNA reads TGTGCCAGCAGCTCCGATGGTCAGCCCCAGCATTTT. The chain has TRBV7-2 and TRBJ1-5, with D unclear. Germline assignment: CDR1 SGHTA and CDR2 FQGNSA. Deletions cut 4 bases from V and 6 bases from J, with 7 bases between. The CDR3 has 12 amino acids. Full variable domain (remainder filled in from reference TRBV7-2 and TRBJ1-5): GAGVSQSPSNKVTEKGKDVELRCDPISGHTALYWYRQSLGQGLEFLIYFQGNSAPDKSGLPSDRFSAERTGGSVSTLTIQRTQQEDSAVYLCASSSDGQPQHFGDGTRLSIL.

The CDR3 region has the DNA TGTGCCAGCGGCGGGAGCTGGCACACAGATACGCAGTATTTT. Protein sequence: CASGGSWHTDTQYF. The genes are TRBV6-1 and TRBJ2-3, with 7 bases that match TRBD2. V trimming: 8 bases; J trimming: 2 bases; junction bases outside the gene matches: 7. The CDR3 is 14 residues long. Germline V gene lookup returns CDR1 MNHNS and CDR2 SASEGT.